Given below is one TCR beta chain in context. CDR1 and CDR2 from the germline V gene are SGHRS and YFSETQ. The length of the CDR3 is 16 residues. After removal of 4 bases from V and 5 bases from J, the junction contained 13 bases not matched to a gene. These data come from a study of cytotoxic CD8 clonotypes in ibrutinib-treated CLL. TCRdb keeps only in-frame clones here, not all; method: immunoSEQ multiplex PCR. Of about 140,000 clones in the sample, less than 95% are singletons; the top ten hold approximately 11%. Sequenced material: PBMCs, taken after 12 months of ibrutinib treatment. This rearrangement joins TRBV5-1 to TRBJ2-7; 9 bases match TRBD1. The receptor was isolated from a human donor with chronic lymphocytic leukemia. The CDR3 DNA follows: TGCGCCAGCAGCCTCATTTCCGGGACAGGGAGCGACGAGCAGTACTTC. The encoded protein is CASSLISGTGSDEQYF.